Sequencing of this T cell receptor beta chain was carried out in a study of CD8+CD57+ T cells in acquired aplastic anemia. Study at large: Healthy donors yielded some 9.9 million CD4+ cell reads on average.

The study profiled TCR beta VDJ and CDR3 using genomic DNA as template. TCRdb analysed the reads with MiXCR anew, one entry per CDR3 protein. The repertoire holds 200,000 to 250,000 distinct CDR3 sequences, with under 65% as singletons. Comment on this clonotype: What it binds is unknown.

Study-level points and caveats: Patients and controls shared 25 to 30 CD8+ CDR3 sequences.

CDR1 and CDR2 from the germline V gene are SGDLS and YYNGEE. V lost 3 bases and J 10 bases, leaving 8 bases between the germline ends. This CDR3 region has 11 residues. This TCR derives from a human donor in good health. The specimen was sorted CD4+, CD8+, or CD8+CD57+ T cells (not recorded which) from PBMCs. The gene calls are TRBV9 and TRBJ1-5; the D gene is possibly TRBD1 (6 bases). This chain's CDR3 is CASSATGPQHF. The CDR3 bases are TGTGCCAGCAGCGCGACAGGACCCCAGCATTTT.